The T cell receptor beta chain described here comes from a study of blood T cell repertoires in COVID-19. V lost 7 bases and J lost 2, with 9 bases in between. This CDR3 is 13 amino acids long. Germline V gene data show CDR1 as MNHEY and CDR2 as SVGAGI. Original handling: Amplification from reference gene primers served as the basis for estimated nucleated cell counts. Using immunoSEQ multiplex PCR, the repertoire was profiled, and TCRdb retains in-frame clones only, with some absent. The V and J calls and the clone size are those of that table, but D and trimming were determined from the DNA. This sample yields tens of thousands of clones, of which around 91% are seen a single time; 8.5% belongs to the top ten.

Sequencing input: peripheral blood. This sequence was found in a human donor in a cohort sampled during active COVID-19. This chain uses TRBV6-5 with TRBJ1-5; D remains ambiguous. The chain's CDR3 is CASTTTGNQPQHF. The CDR3 DNA sequence: TGTGCCAGCACCACAACAGGCAATCAGCCCCAGCATTTT.